These T cell receptor beta chains were read from a single sample in a study of blood T cell repertoires in COVID-19. The protocol was immunoSEQ multiplex PCR, while the TCRdb copy is restricted to in-frame clones and leaves out a portion. The data contain approximately 150,000 clones, 65% to 85% of them singletons. The material sequenced was peripheral blood. These receptors originate from a woman aged 50 to 60 with acute or convalescent COVID-19. CDR3s include the opening cysteine and the closing phenylalanine or tryptophan. The order of the fields is clone size, V gene, CDR3 protein. Size tells how often a clone was seen (once, few, many) or the class of an expanded clone, and some rows leave it out.

>-|TRBV5-1
CASSLGVDRDNSPLHF
>-|TRBV9
CASSVAVGVNTEAFF
>-|TRBV7-9
CASSSPIGAGGEQYF
>-|TRBV9
CASSVGGNYGYTF
>-|TRBV18
CASSPMTAYNEQFF
>few|TRBV6-5
CASGRGVGTGELFF
>-|TRBV27
CASSLNDRLRNQPQHF
>-|TRBV30
CAWAEGYEQYF
>few|TRBV3-1/TRBV3-2
CASSQENSNQPQHF
>-|TRBV5-1
CASSLVGGEIEQYF
>few|TRBV7-3
CASSDTTGTETQYF
>-|TRBV7-8
CASSQAGTGLTGELFF
>-|TRBV2
CASSDPAENTGELFF
>-|TRBV5-6
CASSFRPSSGNEQFF
>-|TRBV13
CASSTQLAGGAYEQYF
>-|TRBV5-5
CASSNGQGDQPQHF
>-|TRBV7-6
CASSPQMRAVGDTGELFF
>once|TRBV7-8
CASSPAGRSNTEAFF
>-|TRBV19
CASSIGTGSGNTIYF
>-|TRBV5-6
CASSFGQGSTEAFF
>-|TRBV19
CASSFRDRGISGNTIYF
>-|TRBV19
CAGRRDNYNSPLHF
>once|TRBV28
CASSLGQHSNQPQHF
>few|TRBV29-1
CSANGQLNTEAFF
>-|TRBV6-2/TRBV6-3
CASSLWEGLGEQYF
>-|TRBV19
CASYSGNTIYF
>-|TRBV6-5
CASRSGGARTEAFF
>-|TRBV20-1
CSARDGGAQYF
>-|TRBV7-9
CASSRQTSNTEAFF